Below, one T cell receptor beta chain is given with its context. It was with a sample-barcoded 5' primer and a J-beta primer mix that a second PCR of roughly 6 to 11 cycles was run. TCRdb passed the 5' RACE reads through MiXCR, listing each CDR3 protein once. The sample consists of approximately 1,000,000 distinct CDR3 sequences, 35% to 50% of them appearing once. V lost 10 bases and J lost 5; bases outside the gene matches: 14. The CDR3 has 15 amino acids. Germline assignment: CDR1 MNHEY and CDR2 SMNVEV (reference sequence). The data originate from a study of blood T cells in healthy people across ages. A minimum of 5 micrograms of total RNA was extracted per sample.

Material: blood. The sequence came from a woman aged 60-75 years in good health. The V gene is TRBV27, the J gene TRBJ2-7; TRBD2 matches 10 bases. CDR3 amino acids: CATRLLASGRDEQYF. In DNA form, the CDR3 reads TGTGCCACCAGACTGCTGGCTAGCGGGAGAGACGAGCAGTACTTC.